The rows below give T cell receptor beta chains drawn from one sample of a study of OX40 agonist ivuxolimab in advanced cancers. TCRdb keeps only in-frame clones here, not all; method: immunoSEQ multiplex PCR. The repertoire holds about 34,000 clones, with roughly four fifths as singletons. The source was CD4+ or CD8+ T cells sorted from blood, collected in a trial of the OX40 agonist ivuxolimab. These receptors all come from an adult with an advanced solid tumor such as melanoma, head and neck, liver or kidney cancer. The CDR3 runs from the conserved cysteine through the conserved F or W. A D gene is named only where the DNA matches it firmly. Clone size, where shown, is once, few, many, or a class for clones that have expanded.

j_call: TRBJ2-1; clone_size: NA; d_call: TRBD1; v_call: TRBV4-1; cdr3_aa: CASSQTRTGTGYNEQFF; cdr3_nt: TGCGCCAGCAGCCAAACCCGAACCGGGACAGGCTATAATGAGCAGTTCTTC
j_call: TRBJ1-4; clone_size: NA; d_call: NA; v_call: TRBV6-5; cdr3_aa: CASRGGYGGEKLFF; cdr3_nt: TGTGCCAGTAGGGGAGGATACGGTGGCGAAAAACTGTTTTTT
j_call: TRBJ2-3; clone_size: NA; d_call: NA; v_call: TRBV11-3; cdr3_aa: CASSSPTEDTQYF; cdr3_nt: TGTGCCAGCAGCTCCCCGACAGAAGATACGCAGTATTTT
j_call: TRBJ2-3; clone_size: few; d_call: TRBD1; v_call: TRBV5-1; cdr3_aa: CASSASGTESTDTQYF; cdr3_nt: TGCGCCAGCAGCGCCTCCGGGACAGAGAGCACAGATACGCAGTATTTT
j_call: TRBJ1-1; clone_size: NA; d_call: NA; v_call: TRBV5-1; cdr3_aa: CASSLALGDTEAFF; cdr3_nt: TGCGCCAGCAGCTTGGCCCTTGGGGATACTGAAGCTTTCTTT
j_call: TRBJ1-1; clone_size: once; d_call: NA; v_call: TRBV6-5; cdr3_aa: CASTKPGVEAFF; cdr3_nt: TGTGCCAGCACCAAACCAGGGGTGGAAGCTTTCTTT
j_call: TRBJ2-7; clone_size: few; d_call: NA; v_call: TRBV10-3; cdr3_aa: CAISPPGDHEQYF; cdr3_nt: TGTGCCATCAGCCCACCGGGAGACCACGAGCAGTACTTC
j_call: TRBJ2-2; clone_size: NA; d_call: NA; v_call: TRBV6-5; cdr3_aa: CASSYSSGLTTGELFF; cdr3_nt: TGTGCCAGCAGTTACTCTTCAGGACTCACCACCGGGGAGCTGTTTTTT
j_call: TRBJ1-2; clone_size: NA; d_call: TRBD1; v_call: TRBV12-5; cdr3_aa: CASGLGQGYGYTF; cdr3_nt: TGTGCTAGTGGTTTGGGACAGGGGTATGGCTACACCTTC
j_call: TRBJ2-3; clone_size: NA; d_call: NA; v_call: TRBV7-2; cdr3_aa: CASSSGRSTDTQYF; cdr3_nt: TGTGCCAGCAGTTCGGGCAGAAGCACAGATACGCAGTATTTT
j_call: TRBJ2-7; clone_size: NA; d_call: NA; v_call: TRBV20-1; cdr3_aa: CSARPQREQYF; cdr3_nt: TGCAGTGCCCGACCCCAACGGGAGCAGTACTTC
j_call: TRBJ2-3; clone_size: NA; d_call: NA; v_call: TRBV10-2; cdr3_aa: CASSEYRDTDTQYF; cdr3_nt: TGCGCCAGCAGTGAATACAGGGACACAGATACGCAGTATTTT
j_call: TRBJ2-4; clone_size: few; d_call: NA; v_call: TRBV30; cdr3_aa: CAWSVRENTKNIQYF; cdr3_nt: TGTGCCTGGAGTGTACGCGAGAATACGAAAAACATTCAGTACTTC
j_call: TRBJ2-7; clone_size: NA; d_call: NA; v_call: TRBV7-2; cdr3_aa: CASSLNGPGVNEQYF; cdr3_nt: TGTGCCAGCAGCTTAAATGGCCCAGGGGTCAACGAGCAGTACTTC
j_call: TRBJ2-3; clone_size: NA; d_call: TRBD2; v_call: TRBV4-3; cdr3_aa: CASSQSGGALDTQYF; cdr3_nt: TGCGCCAGCAGCCAAAGCGGGGGGGCACTTGATACGCAGTATTTT